Shown below are 17 T cell receptor beta chains from a single sample sequenced in a study of blood T cell repertoires in COVID-19. Profiled with immunoSEQ multiplex PCR; TCRdb holds only in-frame clones, not every one. The table includes roughly 230,000 clones, more than 65% detected once. The sequenced sample consisted of peripheral blood. The receptors were gathered from a man aged 50 to 59 with active or convalescent COVID-19.

The gene calls are TRBV12-2 and TRBJ1-6; the table's TRBD1 call for D was not verified on the DNA. TRBV12-2 is a pseudogene. There are 16 residues in the CDR3. The CDR3 spells CASRLRTGGTDSPLHF. The CDR3 DNA sequence: TGTGCAAGTCGCTTAAGGACAGGGGGAACAGATTCACCCCTCCACTTT.

The V gene is TRBV7-8, the J gene TRBJ2-2; 8 nucleotides agree with TRBD2. From germline, CDR1 is SGHVS and CDR2 FQNEAQ. V gave up 1 base and J gave up 0 bases; unmatched junction bases: 7. CDR3 length equals 18 residues. CDR3 in DNA: TGTGCCAGCAGCTTAGTGGTTAGCGGGGCCGCGAACACCGGGGAGCTGTTTTTT. It codes for CASSLVVSGAANTGELFF.

The chain carries TRBV11-2 and TRBJ1-1; D is uncertain. The germline CDR1 and CDR2 sequences are SGHAT and FQNNGV. The germline V and J ends were trimmed by 11 bases and 11 bases, with 15 bases remaining between them. The CDR3 covers 10 residues. CDR3 DNA: TGTGCCTGCTCAGGAGCGGGGGCTTTCTTT. Translation: CACSGAGAFF. Complete variable domain (other parts from reference TRBV11-2 and TRBJ1-1): EAGVAQSPRYKIIEKRQSVAFWCNPISGHATLYWYQQILGQGPKLLIQFQNNGVVDDSQLPKDRFSAERLKGVDSTLKIQPAKLEDSAVYLCACSGAGAFFGQGTRLTVV.

This clone was counted a few times. The rearrangement links TRBV5-1 to TRBJ2-1; 10 bases agree with TRBD1. The CDR3 runs 16 residues. Germline trimming cut 2 bases from V and 2 bases from J; bases unmatched to any gene: 4. Germline CDR1 reads SGHRS; CDR2 reads YFSETQ. This chain's CDR3 is CASSFPGTGAYNEQFF. The DNA of the CDR3 is TGCGCCAGCAGCTTCCCCGGGACAGGGGCCTACAATGAGCAGTTCTTC.

This rearrangement joins TRBV15 to TRBJ2-3, with D possibly being TRBD1 (6 bases). V was trimmed by 0 bases and J by 11 bases, leaving 24 bases between them. The CDR3 is made up of 17 amino acids. CDR1 and CDR2 (germline): LNHNV, YYDKDF (reference sequence). CDR3 sequence reads: CATSRDQGTIEPIGQYF. In DNA form, the CDR3 reads TGTGCCACCAGCAGAGATCAGGGGACCATAGAACCAATCGGGCAGTATTTT.

The gene calls are TRBV12-5 and TRBJ1-4, with D perhaps TRBD1 (6 bases). V was pared by 6 bases and J by 5 bases, with 13 bases between. Germline CDR1 and CDR2: LGHNT and FRNRAP. The CDR3 loop spans 14 amino acids. The CDR3 bases are TGTGCTAGTGGGACCGGACAGATCAATGAAAAACTGTTTTTT. Translated, it gives CASGTGQINEKLFF. The full variable domain, with the rest looked up from reference TRBV12-5 and TRBJ1-4, is DARVTQTPRHKVTEMGQEVTMRCQPILGHNTVFWYRQTMMQGLELLAYFRNRAPLDDSGMPKDRFSAEMPDATLATLKIQPSEPRDSAVYFCASGTGQINEKLFFGSGTQLSVL.

The genes are TRBV28 and TRBJ1-1, with D unresolved. The CDR3 is 12 residues long. Germline loops: CDR1 MDHEN, CDR2 SYDVKM. V dropped 7 bases and J dropped 1 base, with 7 bases sitting between them. CDR3 amino acids: CASKEGNTEAFF. CDR3 nucleotide sequence: TGTGCCAGCAAGGAGGGGAACACTGAAGCTTTCTTT.

The V gene is TRBV5-4, the J gene TRBJ1-6, with 9 positions matching TRBD1. The CDR3 extends over 14 amino acids. Germline trimming cut 4 bases from V and 10 bases from J; bases unmatched to any gene: 6. The V gene's germline CDR1 is SGHNT and CDR2 YYREEE (reference sequence). The CDR3 nucleotides are TGTGCCAGCAGCCGGGACAGGGTTGGATCACCCCTCCACTTT. It is translated as CASSRDRVGSPLHF.

This clone was found once. This sequence joins TRBV12-3 or TRBV12-4 and TRBJ1-1; the D gene is possibly TRBD1 (6 bases). V was pared by 7 bases and J by 3 bases, with 12 bases between. There are 13 residues in the CDR3. The chain's CDR3 is CASNTQGYTEAFF. In DNA form, the CDR3 reads TGTGCCAGCAACACACAGGGATACACTGAAGCTTTCTTT.

A remark on this clone: In the same sample, other DNA sequences code for this CDR3. The chain joins TRBV7-2 to TRBJ2-1, with D possibly matching TRBD1 (5 bases). The CDR3 totals 15 residues. V lost 5 bases to trimming and J lost 1 base, with 12 bases between them. Germline V lookup: CDR1 SGHTA, CDR2 FQGNSA. This CDR3 reads CASSLAGPSYNEQFF. CDR3 DNA sequence: TGTGCCAGCAGCCTGGCAGGGCCTTCCTACAATGAGCAGTTCTTC. Full variable domain (rest looked up from reference TRBV7-2 and TRBJ2-1): GAGVSQSPSNKVTEKGKDVELRCDPISGHTALYWYRQSLGQGLEFLIYFQGNSAPDKSGLPSDRFSAERTGGSVSTLTIQRTQQEDSAVYLCASSLAGPSYNEQFFGPGTRLTVL.

The chain recombines TRBV9 with TRBJ1-1; TRBD1 aligns across 7 bases. Trimming removed 0 bases from V and 7 bases from J; junction bases left unmatched: 15. From germline, CDR1 is SGDLS and CDR2 YYNGEE. This CDR3 contains 17 residues. This chain's CDR3 is CASSVVDRTEAGGEAFF. CDR3 sequence (DNA): TGTGCCAGCAGCGTAGTAGATAGGACAGAGGCAGGGGGTGAAGCTTTCTTT.

This sequence joins TRBV6-6 and TRBJ1-5; no firm D call. The germline V gene encodes CDR1 MNHNY and CDR2 SVGAGI (reference sequence). Trimming took 0 bases from V and 0 from J, leaving 6 bases between them. The CDR3 loop spans 15 amino acids. The CDR3 reads CASSYSRDSNQPQHF. For the CDR3, the DNA is TGTGCCAGCAGTTACTCGCGGGATAGCAATCAGCCCCAGCATTTT.

The chain employs TRBV28 and TRBJ1-5, with 9 positions matching TRBD1. Trimming took 7 bases from V and 2 from J; bases not matched to a gene: 21. CDR1 is MDHEN, CDR2 SYDVKM, per germline. The CDR3 totals 20 residues. CDR3 in DNA: TGTGCCAGCACTCCGCCGTGGGACAGGGCGGAAGTAAGGGGCAATCAGCCCCAGCATTTT. Amino acid sequence: CASTPPWDRAEVRGNQPQHF.

This chain uses TRBV21-1 with TRBJ2-5; TRBD1 reflects the table's D call only, with no check against the DNA. TRBV21-1 represents a pseudogene. CDR3 size: 19 residues. The CDR3 loop reads CASSRTGVSSGWRGKTQYF. As DNA, the CDR3 is TGTGCCAGCAGCCGGACAGGGGTCTCTTCGGGGTGGCGCGGAAAGACCCAGTACTTC.

This clone was seen a handful of times. The chain links TRBV2 to TRBJ2-7, with TRBD1 identical over 9 bases. The ends lost 6 bases at V and 4 bases at J; junction bases unmatched: 4. The CDR3 contains 13 residues. Looked up from germline, CDR1 is SNHLY and CDR2 is FYNNEI. In DNA, the CDR3 is TGTGCCAGCAGCGGGGACAGGGAATACGAGCAGTACTTC. It codes for CASSGDREYEQYF.

The chain is built from TRBV21-1 and TRBJ1-1; TRBD1 is taken as the D call from the table, unchecked against the DNA. TRBV21-1 is tagged as a pseudogene. The CDR3 is 16 residues long. The CDR3 loop reads CASSKVIDRGETEAFF. CDR3 nucleotide sequence: TGTGCCAGCAGCAAAGTTATCGACAGGGGAGAAACTGAAGCTTTCTTT.

The chain employs TRBV9 and TRBJ2-6; 12 bases map to TRBD1. V gave up 4 bases and J gave up 1 base; unmatched junction bases: 6. CDR3 length: 18 residues. CDR1 SGDLS and CDR2 YYNGEE come from the germline V gene. This CDR3 reads CASSPRDRGRSGANVLTF. Here the CDR3 DNA reads TGTGCCAGCAGCCCGCGGGACAGGGGGCGATCTGGGGCCAACGTCCTGACTTTC. Together with reference TRBV9 and TRBJ2-6, the CDR3 gives the full variable domain: DSGVTQTPKHLITATGQRVTLRCSPRSGDLSVYWYQQSLDQGLQFLIQYYNGEERAKGNILERFSAQQFPDLHSELNLSSLELGDSALYFCASSPRDRGRSGANVLTFGAGSRLTVL.